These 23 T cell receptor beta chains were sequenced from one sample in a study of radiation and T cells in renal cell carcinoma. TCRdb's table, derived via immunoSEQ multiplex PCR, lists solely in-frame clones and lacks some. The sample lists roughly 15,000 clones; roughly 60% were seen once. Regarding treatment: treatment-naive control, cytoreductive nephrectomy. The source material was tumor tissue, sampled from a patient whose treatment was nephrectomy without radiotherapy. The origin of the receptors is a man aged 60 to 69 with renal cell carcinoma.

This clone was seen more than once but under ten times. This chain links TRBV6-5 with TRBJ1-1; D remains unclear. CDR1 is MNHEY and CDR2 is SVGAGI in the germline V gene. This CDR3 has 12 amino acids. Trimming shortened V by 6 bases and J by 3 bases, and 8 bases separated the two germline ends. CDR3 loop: CASRSGYTEAFF. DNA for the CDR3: TGTGCCAGCAGGTCGGGGTACACTGAAGCTTTCTTT.

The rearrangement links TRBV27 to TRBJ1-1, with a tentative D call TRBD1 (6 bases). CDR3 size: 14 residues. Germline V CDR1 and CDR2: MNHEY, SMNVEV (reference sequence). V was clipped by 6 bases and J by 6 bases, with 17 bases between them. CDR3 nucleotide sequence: TGTGCCAGCAGACCCCGTTCAGGGGTTGCTGAAGCTTTCTTT. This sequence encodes CASRPRSGVAEAFF.

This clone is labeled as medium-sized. CDR3 residues: CASRGTGELFF. The DNA of the CDR3 is TGTGCCAGCCGGGGGACCGGGGAGCTGTTTTTT. The rearrangement joins TRBV27 to TRBJ2-2; possible D gene TRBD2, 6 bases. V was pared by 8 bases and J by 5 bases, with 6 bases between. The germline gives CDR1 MNHEY, CDR2 SMNVEV (reference sequence). The CDR3 sequence is 11 residues long.

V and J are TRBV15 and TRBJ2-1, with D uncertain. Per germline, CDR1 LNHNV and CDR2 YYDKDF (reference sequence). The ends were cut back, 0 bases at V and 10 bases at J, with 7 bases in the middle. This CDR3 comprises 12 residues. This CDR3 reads CATSRDSGEQFF. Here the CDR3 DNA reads TGTGCCACCAGCAGAGATTCCGGGGAGCAGTTCTTC.

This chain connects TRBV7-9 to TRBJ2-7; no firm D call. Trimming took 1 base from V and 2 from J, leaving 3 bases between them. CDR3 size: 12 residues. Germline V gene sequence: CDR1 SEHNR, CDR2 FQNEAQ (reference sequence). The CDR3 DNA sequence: TGTGCCAGCAGCTTAGGAGCCTACGAGCAGTACTTC. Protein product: CASSLGAYEQYF.

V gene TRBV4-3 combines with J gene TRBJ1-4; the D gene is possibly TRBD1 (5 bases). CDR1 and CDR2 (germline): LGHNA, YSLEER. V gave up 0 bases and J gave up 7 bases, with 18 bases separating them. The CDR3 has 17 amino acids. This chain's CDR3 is CASSQDHRGGAGEKLFF. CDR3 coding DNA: TGCGCCAGCAGCCAAGATCACCGGGGAGGGGCAGGTGAAAAACTGTTTTTT.

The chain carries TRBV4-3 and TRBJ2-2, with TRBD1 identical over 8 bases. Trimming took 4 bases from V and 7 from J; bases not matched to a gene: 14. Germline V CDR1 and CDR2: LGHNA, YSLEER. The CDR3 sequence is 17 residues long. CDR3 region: CASSPFLGQGRGGELFF. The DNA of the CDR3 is TGCGCCAGCAGCCCATTCCTCGGACAGGGTCGGGGCGGGGAGCTGTTTTTT.

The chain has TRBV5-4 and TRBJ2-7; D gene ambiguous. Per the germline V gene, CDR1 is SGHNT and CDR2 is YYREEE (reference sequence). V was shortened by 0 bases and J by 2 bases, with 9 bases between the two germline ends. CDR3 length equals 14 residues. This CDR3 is CASSLGADTYEQYF. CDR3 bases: TGTGCCAGCAGCTTGGGTGCGGATACCTACGAGCAGTACTTC.

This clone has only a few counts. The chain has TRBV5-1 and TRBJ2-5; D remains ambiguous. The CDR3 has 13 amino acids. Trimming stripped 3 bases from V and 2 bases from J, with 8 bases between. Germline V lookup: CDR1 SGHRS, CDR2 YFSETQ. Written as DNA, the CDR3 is TGCGCCAGCAGCTCGTCCCCTCAAGAGACCCAGTACTTC. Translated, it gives CASSSSPQETQYF. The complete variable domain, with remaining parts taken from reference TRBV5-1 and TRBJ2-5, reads KAGVTQTPRYLIKTRGQQVTLSCSPISGHRSVSWYQQTPGQGLQFLFEYFSETQRNKGNFPGRFSGRQFSNSRSEMNVSTLELGDSALYLCASSSSPQETQYFGPGTRLLVL.

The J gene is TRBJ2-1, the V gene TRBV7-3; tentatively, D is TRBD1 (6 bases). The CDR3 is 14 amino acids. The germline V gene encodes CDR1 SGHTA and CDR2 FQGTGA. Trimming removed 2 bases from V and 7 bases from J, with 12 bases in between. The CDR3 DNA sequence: TGTGCCAGCAGCTTAGGGACAAGCATTAATGAGCAGTTCTTC. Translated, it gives CASSLGTSINEQFF.

CDR3: CASSSSGREDEQFF. CDR3 coding DNA: TGTGCCAGCAGCTCCAGCGGGAGGGAGGATGAGCAGTTCTTC. V gene TRBV11-3 combines with J gene TRBJ2-1; 10 bases line up with TRBD2. Looked up from germline, CDR1 is SGHNT and CDR2 is YENEEA. After removal of 4 bases from V and 8 bases from J, the junction contained 5 bases not matched to a gene. CDR3 size: 14 residues.

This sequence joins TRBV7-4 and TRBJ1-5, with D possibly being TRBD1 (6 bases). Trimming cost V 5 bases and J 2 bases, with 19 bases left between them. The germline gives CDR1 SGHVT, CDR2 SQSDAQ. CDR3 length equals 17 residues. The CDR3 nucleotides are TGTGCCAGCAGCCCCAAGCCTGGGGGGCATGGCAATCAGCCCCAGCATTTT. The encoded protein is CASSPKPGGHGNQPQHF.

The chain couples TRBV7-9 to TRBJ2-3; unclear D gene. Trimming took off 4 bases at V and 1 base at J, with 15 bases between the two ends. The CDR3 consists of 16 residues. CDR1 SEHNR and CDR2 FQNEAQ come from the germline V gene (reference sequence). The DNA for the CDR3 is TGTGCCAGCAGCTCCCAGGTCGAGGACGGCACAGATACGCAGTATTTT. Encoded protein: CASSSQVEDGTDTQYF. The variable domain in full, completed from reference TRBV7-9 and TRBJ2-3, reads DTGVSQNPRHKITKRGQNVTFRCDPISEHNRLYWYRQTLGQGPEFLTYFQNEAQLEKSRLLSDRFSAERPKGSFSTLEIQRTEQGDSAMYLCASSSQVEDGTDTQYFGPGTRLTVL.

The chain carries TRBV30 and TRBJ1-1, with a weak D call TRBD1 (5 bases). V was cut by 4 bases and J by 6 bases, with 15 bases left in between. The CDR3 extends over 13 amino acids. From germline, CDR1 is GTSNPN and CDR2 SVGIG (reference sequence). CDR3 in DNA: TGTGCCTGGATTGGACAACACGGGGCTGAAGCTTTCTTT. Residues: CAWIGQHGAEAFF.

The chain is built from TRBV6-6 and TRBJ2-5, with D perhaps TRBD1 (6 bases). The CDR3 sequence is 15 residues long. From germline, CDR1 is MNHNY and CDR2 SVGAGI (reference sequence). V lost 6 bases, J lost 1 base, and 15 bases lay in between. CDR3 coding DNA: TGTGCCAGCAGCCGCGCACAGGGTTTCCAAGAGACCCAGTACTTC. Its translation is CASSRAQGFQETQYF.

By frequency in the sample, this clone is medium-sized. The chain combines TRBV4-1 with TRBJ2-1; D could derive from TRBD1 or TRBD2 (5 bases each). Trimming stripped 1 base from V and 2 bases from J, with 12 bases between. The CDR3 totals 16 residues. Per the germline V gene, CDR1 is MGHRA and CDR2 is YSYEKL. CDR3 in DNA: TGCGCCAGCAGCCAAGCTGAGGGACGTGCCTACAATGAGCAGTTCTTC. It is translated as CASSQAEGRAYNEQFF.

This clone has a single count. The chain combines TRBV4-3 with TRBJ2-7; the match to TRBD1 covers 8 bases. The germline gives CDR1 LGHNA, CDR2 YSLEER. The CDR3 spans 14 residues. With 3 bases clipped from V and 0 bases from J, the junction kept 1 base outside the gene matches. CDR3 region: CASSQDRVSYEQYF. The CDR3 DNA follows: TGCGCCAGCAGCCAGGACAGGGTCTCCTACGAGCAGTACTTC.

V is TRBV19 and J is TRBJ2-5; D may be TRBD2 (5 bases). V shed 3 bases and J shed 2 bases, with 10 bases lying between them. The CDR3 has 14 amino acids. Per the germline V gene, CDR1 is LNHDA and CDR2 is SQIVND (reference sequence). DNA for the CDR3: TGTGCCAGTAGTATGACGCCGGGACAAGAGACCCAGTACTTC. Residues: CASSMTPGQETQYF.

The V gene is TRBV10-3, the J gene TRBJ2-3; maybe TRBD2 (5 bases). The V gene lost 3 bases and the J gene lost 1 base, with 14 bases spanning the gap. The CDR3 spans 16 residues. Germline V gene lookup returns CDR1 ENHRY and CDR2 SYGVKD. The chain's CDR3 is CAISEQGGGGTDTQYF. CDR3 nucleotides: TGTGCCATCAGTGAACAAGGAGGTGGGGGCACAGATACGCAGTATTTT.

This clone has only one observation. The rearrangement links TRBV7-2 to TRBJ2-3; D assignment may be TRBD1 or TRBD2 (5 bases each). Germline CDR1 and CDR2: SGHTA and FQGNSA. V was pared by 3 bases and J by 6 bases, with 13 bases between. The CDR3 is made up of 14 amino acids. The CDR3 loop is CASSLVGTPDTQYF. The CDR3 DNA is TGTGCCAGCAGCTTGGTTGGGACGCCGGATACGCAGTATTTT.

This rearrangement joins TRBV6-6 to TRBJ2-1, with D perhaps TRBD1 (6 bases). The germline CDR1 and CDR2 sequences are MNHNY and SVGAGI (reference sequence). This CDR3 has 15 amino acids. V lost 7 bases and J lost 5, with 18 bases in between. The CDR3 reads CASTASRQANNEQFF. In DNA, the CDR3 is TGTGCCAGCACCGCCTCGAGACAGGCCAACAATGAGCAGTTCTTC.

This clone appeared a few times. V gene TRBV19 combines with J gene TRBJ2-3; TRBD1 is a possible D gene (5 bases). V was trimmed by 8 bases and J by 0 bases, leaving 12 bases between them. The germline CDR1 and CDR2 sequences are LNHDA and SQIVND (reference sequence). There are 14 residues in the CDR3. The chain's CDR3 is CASQARASTDTQYF. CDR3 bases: TGTGCCAGTCAAGCCAGGGCAAGCACAGATACGCAGTATTTT.

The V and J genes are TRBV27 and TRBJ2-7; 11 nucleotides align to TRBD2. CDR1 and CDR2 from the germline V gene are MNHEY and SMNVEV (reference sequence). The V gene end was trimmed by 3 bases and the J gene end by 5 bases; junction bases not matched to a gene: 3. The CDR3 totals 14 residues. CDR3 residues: CASSFTSGSNEQYF. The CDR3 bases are TGTGCCAGCAGTTTTACTAGCGGGAGTAACGAGCAGTACTTC.